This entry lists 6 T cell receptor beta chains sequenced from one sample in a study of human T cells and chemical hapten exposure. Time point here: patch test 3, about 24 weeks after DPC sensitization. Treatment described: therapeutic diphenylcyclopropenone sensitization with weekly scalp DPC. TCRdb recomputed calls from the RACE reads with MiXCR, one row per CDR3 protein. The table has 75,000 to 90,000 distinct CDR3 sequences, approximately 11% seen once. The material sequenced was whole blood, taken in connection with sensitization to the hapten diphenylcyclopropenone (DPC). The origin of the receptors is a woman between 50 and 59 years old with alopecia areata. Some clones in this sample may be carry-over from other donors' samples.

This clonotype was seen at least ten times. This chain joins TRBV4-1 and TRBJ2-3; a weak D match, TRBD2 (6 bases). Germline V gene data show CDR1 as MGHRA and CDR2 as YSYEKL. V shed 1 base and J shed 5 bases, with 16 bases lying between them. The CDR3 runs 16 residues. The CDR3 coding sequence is TGCGCCAGCAGCCAAGGGCTCCAGCGGAGGGGAGATACGCAGTATTTT. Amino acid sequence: CASSQGLQRRGDTQYF.

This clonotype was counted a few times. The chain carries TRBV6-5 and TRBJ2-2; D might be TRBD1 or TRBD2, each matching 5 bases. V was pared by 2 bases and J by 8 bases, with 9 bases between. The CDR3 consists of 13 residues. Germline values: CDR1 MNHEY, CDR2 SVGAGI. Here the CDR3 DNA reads TGTGCCAGCAGTTACAAGAGGGGAGGGGAGCTGTTTTTT. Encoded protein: CASSYKRGGELFF.

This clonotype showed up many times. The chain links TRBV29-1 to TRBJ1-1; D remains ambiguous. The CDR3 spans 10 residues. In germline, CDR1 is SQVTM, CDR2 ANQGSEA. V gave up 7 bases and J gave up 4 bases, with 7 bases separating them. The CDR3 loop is CSGASTEAFF. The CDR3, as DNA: TGCAGCGGGGCTAGCACTGAAGCTTTCTTT.

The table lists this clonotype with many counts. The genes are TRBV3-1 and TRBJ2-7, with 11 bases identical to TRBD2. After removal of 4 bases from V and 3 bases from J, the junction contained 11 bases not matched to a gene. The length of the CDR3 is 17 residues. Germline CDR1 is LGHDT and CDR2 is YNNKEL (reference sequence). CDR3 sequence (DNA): TGTGCCAGCAGCCTTACTAGCGGGAGAACTACCAACTACGAGCAGTACTTC. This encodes CASSLTSGRTTNYEQYF.

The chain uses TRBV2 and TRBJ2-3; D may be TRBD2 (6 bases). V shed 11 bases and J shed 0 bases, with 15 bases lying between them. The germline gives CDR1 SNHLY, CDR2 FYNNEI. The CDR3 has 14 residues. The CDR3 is CAGGSGTSTDTQYF. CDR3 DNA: TGTGCCGGAGGATCCGGGACTAGCACAGATACGCAGTATTTT. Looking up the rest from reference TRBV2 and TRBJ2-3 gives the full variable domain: EPEVTQTPSHQVTQMGQEVILRCVPISNHLYFYWYRQILGQKVEFLVSFYNNEISEKSEIFDDQFSVERPDGSNFTLKIRSTKLEDSAMYFCAGGSGTSTDTQYFGPGTRLTVL.

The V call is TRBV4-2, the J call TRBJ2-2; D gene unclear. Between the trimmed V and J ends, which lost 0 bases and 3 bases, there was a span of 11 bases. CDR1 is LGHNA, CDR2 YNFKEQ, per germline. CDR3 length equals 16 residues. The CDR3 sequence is CASSQDRRTDTGELFF. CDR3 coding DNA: TGTGCCAGCAGCCAAGATCGACGGACGGACACCGGGGAGCTGTTTTTT.